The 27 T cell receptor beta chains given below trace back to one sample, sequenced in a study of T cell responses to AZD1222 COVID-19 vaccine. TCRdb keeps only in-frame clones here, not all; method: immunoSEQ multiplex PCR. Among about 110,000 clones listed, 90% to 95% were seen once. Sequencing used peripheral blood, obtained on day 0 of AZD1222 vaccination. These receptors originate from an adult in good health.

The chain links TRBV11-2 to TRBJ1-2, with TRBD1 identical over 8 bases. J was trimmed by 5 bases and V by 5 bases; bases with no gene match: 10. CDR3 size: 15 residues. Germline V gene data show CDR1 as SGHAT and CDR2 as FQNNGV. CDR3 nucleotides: TGTGCCAGCAGCCCATGGACAGGGCAAGAGTATGGCTACACCTTC. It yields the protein CASSPWTGQEYGYTF.

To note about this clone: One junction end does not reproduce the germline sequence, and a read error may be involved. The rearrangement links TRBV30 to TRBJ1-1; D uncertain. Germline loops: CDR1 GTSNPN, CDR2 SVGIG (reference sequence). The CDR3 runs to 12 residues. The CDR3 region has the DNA TGTGCCTGGAGTGTGGGGAACGCTGAAGCTTTCTTT. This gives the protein CAWSVGNAEAFF. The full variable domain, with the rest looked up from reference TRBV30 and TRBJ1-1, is SQTIHQWPATLVQPVGSPLSLECTVEGTSNPNLYWYRQAAGRGLQLLFYSVGIGQISSEVPQNLSASRPQDRQFILSSKKLLLSDSGFYLCAWSVGNAEAFFGQGTRLTVV.

DNA for the CDR3: TGTGCCAGCAGCTTTGGGGCAGGCAGATACAATGAGCAGTTCTTC. Residues: CASSFGAGRYNEQFF. V gene TRBV5-6 combines with J gene TRBJ2-1; D is perhaps TRBD1 (5 bases). The CDR3 consists of 15 residues. V lost 2 bases and J lost 4, with 13 bases in between. Per germline, CDR1 SGHDT and CDR2 YYEEEE.

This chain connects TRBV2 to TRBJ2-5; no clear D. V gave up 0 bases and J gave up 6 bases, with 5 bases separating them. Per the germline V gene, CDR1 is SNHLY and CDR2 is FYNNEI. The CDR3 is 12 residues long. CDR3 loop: CASSEARQTQYF. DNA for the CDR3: TGTGCCAGCAGTGAAGCGCGCCAGACCCAGTACTTC.

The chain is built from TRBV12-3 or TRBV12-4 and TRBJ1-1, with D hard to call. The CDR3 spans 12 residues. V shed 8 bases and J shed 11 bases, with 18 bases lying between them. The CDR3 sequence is CASGEWTGRAFF. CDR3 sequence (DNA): TGTGCCAGCGGGGAGTGGACGGGGAGGGCTTTCTTT.

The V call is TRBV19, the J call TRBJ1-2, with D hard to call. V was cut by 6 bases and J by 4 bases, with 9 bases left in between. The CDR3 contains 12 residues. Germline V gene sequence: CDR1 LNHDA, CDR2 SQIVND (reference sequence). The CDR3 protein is CASRGRRYGYTF. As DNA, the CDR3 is TGTGCCAGTAGAGGACGGCGCTATGGCTACACCTTC.

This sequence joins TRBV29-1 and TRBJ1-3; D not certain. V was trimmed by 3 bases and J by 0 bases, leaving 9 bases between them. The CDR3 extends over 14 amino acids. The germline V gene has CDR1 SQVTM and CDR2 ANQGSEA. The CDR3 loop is CSVEELSSGNTIYF. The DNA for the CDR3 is TGCAGCGTTGAGGAACTGAGCTCTGGAAACACCATATATTTT.

CDR3 sequence (DNA): TGCGCCAGCAGCCGTCGAACCGCTCACAATGAGCAGTTCTTC. This gives the protein CASSRRTAHNEQFF. V is TRBV5-1 and J is TRBJ2-1; D gene unclear. Germline V gene data show CDR1 as SGHRS and CDR2 as YFSETQ. The CDR3 consists of 14 residues. V was shortened by 4 bases and J by 5 bases, with 13 bases between the two germline ends.

The DNA for the CDR3 is TGTGCCACCAGCAGTTTGGGGAGCTCCTATAATTCACCCCTCCACTTT. Residues: CATSSLGSSYNSPLHF. This sequence joins TRBV15 and TRBJ1-6, with D uncertain. This CDR3 is built from 16 residues. Germline CDR1 reads LNHNV; CDR2 reads YYDKDF (reference sequence). With 3 bases removed from V and 0 bases from J, the gap between germline ends came to 9 bases.

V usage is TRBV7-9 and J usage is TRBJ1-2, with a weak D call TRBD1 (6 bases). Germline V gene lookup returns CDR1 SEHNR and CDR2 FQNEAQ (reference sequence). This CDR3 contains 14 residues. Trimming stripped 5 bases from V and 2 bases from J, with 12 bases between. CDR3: CASSLPGANYGYTF. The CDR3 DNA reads TGTGCCAGCAGCCTACCAGGGGCCAACTATGGCTACACCTTC. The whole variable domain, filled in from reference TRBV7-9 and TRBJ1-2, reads DTGVSQNPRHKITKRGQNVTFRCDPISEHNRLYWYRQTLGQGPEFLTYFQNEAQLEKSRLLSDRFSAERPKGSFSTLEIQRTEQGDSAMYLCASSLPGANYGYTFGSGTRLTVV.

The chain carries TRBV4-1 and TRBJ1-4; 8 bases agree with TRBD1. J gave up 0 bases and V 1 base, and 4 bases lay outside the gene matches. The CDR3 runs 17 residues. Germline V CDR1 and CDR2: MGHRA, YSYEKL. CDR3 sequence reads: CASSQGLQGATNEKLFF. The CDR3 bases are TGCGCCAGCAGCCAAGGTCTACAGGGGGCAACTAATGAAAAACTGTTTTTT.

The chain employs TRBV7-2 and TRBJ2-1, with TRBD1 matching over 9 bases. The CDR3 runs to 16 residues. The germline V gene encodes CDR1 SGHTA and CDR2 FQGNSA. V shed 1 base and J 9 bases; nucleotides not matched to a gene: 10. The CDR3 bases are TGTGCCAGCAGCTTAGACCCACAGGGGGCGCTCAGTGAGCAGTTCTTC. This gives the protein CASSLDPQGALSEQFF. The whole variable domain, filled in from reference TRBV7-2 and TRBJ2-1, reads GAGVSQSPSNKVTEKGKDVELRCDPISGHTALYWYRQSLGQGLEFLIYFQGNSAPDKSGLPSDRFSAERTGGSVSTLTIQRTQQEDSAVYLCASSLDPQGALSEQFFGPGTRLTVL.

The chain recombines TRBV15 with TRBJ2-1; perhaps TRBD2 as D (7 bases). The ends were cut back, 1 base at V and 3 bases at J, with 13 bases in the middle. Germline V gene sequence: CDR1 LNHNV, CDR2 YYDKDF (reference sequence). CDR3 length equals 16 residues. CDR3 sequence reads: CATSRALRGGYNEQFF. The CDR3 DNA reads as TGTGCCACCAGCAGAGCCCTAAGGGGGGGCTACAATGAGCAGTTCTTC.

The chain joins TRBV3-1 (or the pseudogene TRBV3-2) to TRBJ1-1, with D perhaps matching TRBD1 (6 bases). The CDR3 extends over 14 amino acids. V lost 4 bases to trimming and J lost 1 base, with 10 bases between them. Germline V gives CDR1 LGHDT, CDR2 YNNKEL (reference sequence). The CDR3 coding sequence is TGTGCCAGCAGCCGGGGGGCAGGGAACACTGAAGCTTTCTTT. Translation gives CASSRGAGNTEAFF.

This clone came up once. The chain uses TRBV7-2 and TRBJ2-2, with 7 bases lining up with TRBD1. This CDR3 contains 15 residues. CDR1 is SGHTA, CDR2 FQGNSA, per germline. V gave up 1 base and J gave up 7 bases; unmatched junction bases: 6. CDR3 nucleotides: TGTGCCAGCAGCTTAGATCGACAGGGCTACGGGGAGCTGTTTTTT. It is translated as CASSLDRQGYGELFF.

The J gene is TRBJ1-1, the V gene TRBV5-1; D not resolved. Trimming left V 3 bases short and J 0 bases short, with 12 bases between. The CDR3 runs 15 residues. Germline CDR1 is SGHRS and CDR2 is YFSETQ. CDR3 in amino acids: CASSSITTMNTEAFF. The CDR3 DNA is TGCGCCAGCAGCTCCATAACGACCATGAACACTGAAGCTTTCTTT.

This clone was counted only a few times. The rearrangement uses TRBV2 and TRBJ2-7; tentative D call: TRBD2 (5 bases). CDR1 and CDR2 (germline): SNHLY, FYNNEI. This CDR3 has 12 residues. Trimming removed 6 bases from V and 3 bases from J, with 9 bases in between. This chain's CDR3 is CASRSRGYEQYF. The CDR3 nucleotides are TGTGCCAGCAGATCACGGGGCTACGAGCAGTACTTC.

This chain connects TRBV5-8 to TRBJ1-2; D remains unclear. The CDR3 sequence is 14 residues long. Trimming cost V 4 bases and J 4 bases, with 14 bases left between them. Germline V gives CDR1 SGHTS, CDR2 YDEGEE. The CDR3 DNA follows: TGTGCCAGCAGCAGTCTGGAGGTGGGCTATGGCTACACCTTC. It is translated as CASSSLEVGYGYTF.

CDR3 sequence reads: CASRKQSLTEAFF. The DNA of the CDR3 is TGTGCCAGTAGAAAACAGAGCCTAACTGAAGCTTTCTTT. This chain connects TRBV19 to TRBJ1-1; D gene unclear. The CDR3 covers 13 residues. V lost 6 bases and J 5 bases, leaving 13 bases between the germline ends. Germline-derived CDR1 and CDR2 are LNHDA and SQIVND (reference sequence).

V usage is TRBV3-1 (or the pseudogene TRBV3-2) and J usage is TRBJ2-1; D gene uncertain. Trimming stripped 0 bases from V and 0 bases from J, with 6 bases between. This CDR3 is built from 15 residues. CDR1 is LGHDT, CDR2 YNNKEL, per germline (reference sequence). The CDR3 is CASSQELSSYNEQFF. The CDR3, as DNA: TGTGCCAGCAGCCAAGAGTTGAGCTCCTACAATGAGCAGTTCTTC.

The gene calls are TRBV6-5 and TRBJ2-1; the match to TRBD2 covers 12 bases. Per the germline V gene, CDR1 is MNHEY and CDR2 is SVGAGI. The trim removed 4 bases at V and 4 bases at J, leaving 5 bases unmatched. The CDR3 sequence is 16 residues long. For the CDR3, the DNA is TGTGCCAGCAGTTCTAGCGGGGGGGCAGGGTACAATGAGCAGTTCTTC. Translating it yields CASSSSGGAGYNEQFF.

CDR3 in DNA: TGTGCCAGCAGCAAAGAGCAGGCTAACACTGAAGCTTTCTTT. It translates to CASSKEQANTEAFF. The chain couples TRBV2 to TRBJ1-1; no clear D gene. This CDR3 contains 14 residues. Germline V lookup: CDR1 SNHLY, CDR2 FYNNEI. Trimming took off 6 bases at V and 2 bases at J, with 13 bases between the two ends.

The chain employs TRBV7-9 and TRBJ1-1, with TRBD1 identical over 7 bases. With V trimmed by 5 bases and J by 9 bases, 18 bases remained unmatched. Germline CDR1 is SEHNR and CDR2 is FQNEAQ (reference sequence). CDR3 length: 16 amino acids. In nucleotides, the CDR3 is TGTGCCAGCAGCCCCCAAACCCCGGGACAGACGATAAAAGCTTTCTTT. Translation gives CASSPQTPGQTIKAFF.

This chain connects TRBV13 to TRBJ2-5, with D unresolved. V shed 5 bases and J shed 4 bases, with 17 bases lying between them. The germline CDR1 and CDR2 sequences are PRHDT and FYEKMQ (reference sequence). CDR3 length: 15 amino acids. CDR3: CASSHGSSEGETQYF. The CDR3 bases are TGTGCCAGCAGCCATGGGTCCTCTGAAGGAGAGACCCAGTACTTC.

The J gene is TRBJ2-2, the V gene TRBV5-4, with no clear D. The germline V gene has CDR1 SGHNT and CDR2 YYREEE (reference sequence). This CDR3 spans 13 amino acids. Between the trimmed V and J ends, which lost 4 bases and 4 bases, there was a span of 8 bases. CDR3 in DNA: TGTGCCAGCAGCCCTGACCCCACCGGGGAGCTGTTTTTT. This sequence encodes CASSPDPTGELFF. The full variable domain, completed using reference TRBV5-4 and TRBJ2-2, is ETGVTQSPTHLIKTRGQQVTLRCSSQSGHNTVSWYQQALGQGPQFIFQYYREEENGRGNFPPRFSGLQFPNYSSELNVNALELDDSALYLCASSPDPTGELFFGEGSRLTVL.

The CDR3 sequence: CSVSGQGPYGYTF. In DNA, the CDR3 is TGCAGCGTTTCGGGACAGGGACCGTATGGCTACACCTTC. The rearrangement links TRBV29-1 to TRBJ1-2, with 9 bases fitting TRBD1. CDR3 length equals 13 residues. From germline, CDR1 is SQVTM and CDR2 ANQGSEA. Trimming took 5 bases from V and 5 from J; bases not matched to a gene: 6.

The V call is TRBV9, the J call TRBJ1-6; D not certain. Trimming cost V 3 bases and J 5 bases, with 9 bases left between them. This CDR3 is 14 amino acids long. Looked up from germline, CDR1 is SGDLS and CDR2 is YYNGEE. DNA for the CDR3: TGTGCCAGCAGCGGCCCATCTGATAATTCACCCCTCCACTTT. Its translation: CASSGPSDNSPLHF.